This T cell receptor beta chain was documented in a study of CD8 T cells in Susac syndrome. Reverse transcription of roughly 0.5 to 1 ug RNA was performed with random hexamers. Using its own MiXCR run on the immunoSEQ multiplex PCR reads, TCRdb lists one record per CDR3 protein. The sample holds around 80,000 distinct CDR3 sequences, about 94% seen once. This CDR3 has 15 amino acids. CDR1 and CDR2 (germline): SEHNR, FQNEAQ (reference sequence). V gave up 5 bases and J gave up 2 bases; unmatched junction bases: 9. The CD8+ and CD4+ T cells were negatively isolated, with the TEMRA cells enriched by FACS.

V and J are TRBV7-9 and TRBJ2-7; 7 bases line up with TRBD2. Source material: CD8+ T cells from PBMCs. The TCR originated in a human donor in good health. The CDR3, as DNA: TGTGCCAGCAGCCACCACGAAGCGGGGACCTACGAGCAGTACTTC. Amino acid sequence: CASSHHEAGTYEQYF.